What follows describes a single T cell receptor beta chain. A much larger clone lies a single base off, so this may be a read error. This entry belongs to a study of blood T cell repertoires in COVID-19. Study information: Sources were T cells, B-cell-depleted T cells, or PBMCs; the material itself was cDNA or gDNA.

Libraries were prepared by immunoSEQ multiplex PCR; TCRdb keeps only in-frame clonotypes and omits some of them. The table has fewer than 250,000 clones, about nine tenths seen once. The sample was peripheral blood. The receptor comes from a woman aged 50 to 60 with acute or convalescent COVID-19.

DNA of the CDR3: TGTGCCAGCAGCCGCGACAGCCTGAACACTGAAGCTTTCTTT. Protein: CASSRDSLNTEAFF. V gene TRBV7-9 combines with J gene TRBJ1-1; D perhaps matches TRBD1 (5 bases). The CDR3 sequence is 14 residues long. The V end was cut by 5 bases, the J end by 0 bases, with 10 bases between. Looked up from germline, CDR1 is SEHNR and CDR2 is FQNEAQ (reference sequence).